This T cell receptor beta chain was identified in a study of response to subunit inactivated influenza vaccine. One entry per CDR3 protein results from TCRdb running MiXCR on the RT-PCR reads. The data show roughly 620,000 distinct CDR3 sequences, roughly 12% seen once. Trimming pared 2 bases from V and 2 bases from J, leaving 14 bases between. The CDR3 is 15 residues long. Germline CDR1 reads SGHRS; CDR2 reads YFSETQ. Another study also made use of these data, one on T cells expressing NK-cell markers. That source reports: A 5'RACE template switching approach incorporating UMIs was used to make TCR beta cDNA. Restriction of the sorted population to alpha-beta TCR T cells was achieved in several experiments with an anti-gamma-delta TCR antibody.

Sequenced here: PBMCs from blood, sampled on the day of vaccination. This chain uses TRBV5-1 with TRBJ2-7; D perhaps matches TRBD1 (6 bases). The receptor comes from a man in his fifties or sixties who received an inactivated influenza vaccine. CDR3 DNA: TGCGCCAGCAGCTTTTCAGGGGACGGAACCTACGAGCAGTACTTC. It yields the protein CASSFSGDGTYEQYF.